These 22 T cell receptor beta chains were sequenced from one sample in a study of beta chain features in type 1 diabetes. Broader study findings: All four CD4+ subsets of Type 1 diabetes patients contained TCRB CDR3s that were moderately but significantly shorter.

Their target antigens are unknown. Sequencing targeted expressed TCRB transcripts, as all isolated RNA had been reverse transcribed. The repertoire was sequenced with immunoSEQ multiplex PCR; TCRdb's copy has only in-frame clones and lacks some. The data show under 400,000 clones, with roughly 13% seen just once and about 0.01% held by the top ten. Sequencing was performed on naive CD4+ T cells from blood. The receptors here all came from a woman in her late teens or twenties with type 1 diabetes.

The chain combines TRBV7-2 with TRBJ1-4; D is ambiguous. Deletions cut 1 base from V and 8 bases from J, with 5 bases between. The germline V gene has CDR1 SGHTA and CDR2 FQGNSA. The CDR3 has 12 residues. The CDR3 sequence: CASSLDIEKLFF. The CDR3 DNA reads as TGTGCCAGCAGCTTAGATATCGAAAAACTGTTTTTT.

The rearrangement uses TRBV6-5 and TRBJ1-2, with D tentatively TRBD1 (5 bases). V was trimmed by 0 bases and J by 4 bases, leaving 12 bases between them. CDR1 is MNHEY, CDR2 SVGAGI, per germline. There are 15 residues in the CDR3. CDR3 region: CASSYSLQGGYGYTF. As DNA, the CDR3 is TGTGCCAGCAGTTACTCGCTGCAGGGAGGCTATGGCTACACCTTC.

The CDR3 sequence is CAWSVGGREGEKLFF. The CDR3, as DNA: TGTGCCTGGAGTGTAGGTGGCAGGGAGGGAGAAAAACTGTTTTTT. The V call is TRBV30, the J call TRBJ1-4, with a tentative D call TRBD1 (5 bases). The germline CDR1 and CDR2 sequences are GTSNPN and SVGIG (reference sequence). V was clipped by 0 bases and J by 8 bases, with 16 bases between them. The CDR3 runs 15 residues.

This clone was observed a few times. The gene calls are TRBV30 and TRBJ1-1, with D unresolved. This CDR3 has 14 amino acids. V was pared by 4 bases and J by 1 base, with 13 bases between. Germline V gene data show CDR1 as GTSNPN and CDR2 as SVGIG (reference sequence). DNA for the CDR3: TGTGCCTGGACCATGTTTGGGCCGAACACTGAAGCTTTCTTT. Encoded protein: CAWTMFGPNTEAFF.

This clone was counted between two and nine times. V usage is TRBV4-3 and J usage is TRBJ2-7, with TRBD1 matching over 7 bases. The CDR3 runs to 14 residues. The germline V gene has CDR1 LGHNA and CDR2 YSLEER. Trimming at V came to 0 bases and at J to 7 bases, leaving 6 bases not matched to a gene. Here the CDR3 reads CASSQEDRYREQYF. In DNA form, the CDR3 reads TGCGCCAGCAGCCAAGAGGACAGGTATCGGGAGCAGTACTTC.

The chain has TRBV14 and TRBJ2-1; 9 nucleotides match TRBD1. Trimming cost V 5 bases and J 5 bases; bases outside gene matches: 13. Per the germline V gene, CDR1 is SGHDN and CDR2 is FVKESK. This CDR3 is built from 17 residues. The CDR3 nucleotides are TGTGCCAGCAGCTCATATACCGGGACAGGGAGAGACAATGAGCAGTTCTTC. It translates to CASSSYTGTGRDNEQFF.

The gene calls are TRBV7-9 and TRBJ1-1, with a possible D match to TRBD1 (5 bases). The CDR3 consists of 16 residues. CDR1 is SEHNR and CDR2 is FQNEAQ in the germline V gene (reference sequence). Trimming left V 4 bases short and J 12 bases short, with 27 bases between. The CDR3 here is CASSSGGGSVYLPSFF. In DNA form, the CDR3 reads TGTGCCAGCAGCTCCGGGGGTGGAAGCGTCTACCTCCCTTCTTTCTTT. Together with reference TRBV7-9 and TRBJ1-1, the CDR3 gives the full variable domain: DTGVSQNPRHKITKRGQNVTFRCDPISEHNRLYWYRQTLGQGPEFLTYFQNEAQLEKSRLLSDRFSAERPKGSFSTLEIQRTEQGDSAMYLCASSSGGGSVYLPSFFGQGTRLTVV.

This clone was picked up a small number of times. This chain links TRBV7-2 with TRBJ2-4, with TRBD1 matching 8 bases. V was clipped by 6 bases and J by 3 bases; unmatched bases: 7. The CDR3 is made up of 15 amino acids. Per germline, CDR1 SGHTA and CDR2 FQGNSA. In nucleotides, the CDR3 is TGTGCCAGCAGTCGGACAGGGTCCGGCAAAAACATTCAGTACTTC. This sequence encodes CASSRTGSGKNIQYF.

This chain links TRBV5-1 with TRBJ1-1; 8 nucleotides line up with TRBD1. Trimming cost V 3 bases and J 5 bases; bases outside gene matches: 9. This CDR3 has 15 residues. Germline CDR1 is SGHRS and CDR2 is YFSETQ. DNA of the CDR3: TGCGCCAGCAGCTCTCGATCGACAGGGGTGACTGAAGCTTTCTTT. The encoded protein is CASSSRSTGVTEAFF.

The sample holds a few counts of this clone. The V and J genes are TRBV9 and TRBJ2-1; tentative D call: TRBD2 (6 bases). Trimming shortened V by 4 bases and J by 2 bases, and 16 bases separated the two germline ends. CDR1 SGDLS and CDR2 YYNGEE come from the germline V gene. The CDR3 extends over 16 amino acids. CDR3 sequence reads: CASSSHTGTAYNEQFF. CDR3 nucleotides: TGTGCCAGCAGCTCTCACACGGGGACTGCCTACAATGAGCAGTTCTTC.

This clone was counted a few times. The chain has TRBV5-1 and TRBJ2-5, with a weak D call TRBD2 (5 bases). Deletions cut 2 bases from V and 5 bases from J, with 19 bases between. CDR1 and CDR2 (germline): SGHRS, YFSETQ. The CDR3 length is 16 residues. CDR3 DNA: TGCGCCAGCAGCTTAGGGTTGAGAGGGAGTGACGAGACCCAGTACTTC. It translates to CASSLGLRGSDETQYF.

This clone was seen only a few times. The chain couples TRBV2 to TRBJ2-3; TRBD2 matches 8 bases. Germline V CDR1 and CDR2: SNHLY, FYNNEI. The junction had 16 bases not matched to a gene; V was cut back by 6 bases and J by 5 bases. The CDR3 is 17 residues long. The CDR3 protein is CASRVLGSGRSGDTQYF. For the CDR3, the DNA is TGTGCCAGCAGGGTACTTGGGAGCGGGAGAAGCGGAGATACGCAGTATTTT.

In its sample, this clone was seen a few times. The chain links TRBV29-1 to TRBJ1-2; 7 bases fit TRBD1. Germline CDR1 reads SQVTM; CDR2 reads ANQGSEA. J was trimmed by 5 bases and V by 1 base; bases with no gene match: 10. This CDR3 has 15 amino acids. The CDR3 is CSVEGYRGTSYGYTF. CDR3 bases: TGCAGCGTTGAAGGTTACAGGGGCACCTCTTATGGCTACACCTTC. The full variable domain, in which reference TRBV29-1 and TRBJ1-2 provide the parts outside the CDR3, is SAVISQKPSRDICQRGTSLTIQCQVDSQVTMMFWYRQQPGQSLTLIATANQGSEATYESGFVIDKFPISRPNLTFSTLTVSNMSPEDSSIYLCSVEGYRGTSYGYTFGSGTRLTVV.

This rearrangement joins TRBV27 to TRBJ2-3; D may be TRBD1 (6 bases). CDR3 length equals 15 residues. V was trimmed by 3 bases and J by 0 bases, leaving 10 bases between them. From germline, CDR1 is MNHEY and CDR2 SMNVEV (reference sequence). CDR3 DNA: TGTGCCAGCAGTTTTCAGGGGATAAGCACAGATACGCAGTATTTT. Amino acid sequence: CASSFQGISTDTQYF.

The rearrangement joins TRBV4-3 to TRBJ2-1; D unclear. Germline V gene data show CDR1 as LGHNA and CDR2 as YSLEER. Between the trimmed V and J ends, which lost 0 bases and 5 bases, there was a span of 5 bases. The CDR3 runs to 13 residues. As DNA, the CDR3 is TGCGCCAGCAGCCAAGACTTCGACAATGAGCAGTTCTTC. Encoded protein: CASSQDFDNEQFF.

This clone was observed a few times. The chain couples TRBV6-6 to TRBJ1-4, with D hard to call. CDR1 MNHNY and CDR2 SVGAGI come from the germline V gene (reference sequence). The length of the CDR3 is 14 residues. V shed 2 bases and J shed 8 bases, with 12 bases lying between them. This chain's CDR3 is CASSYQAGGEKLFF. In DNA, the CDR3 is TGTGCCAGCAGTTACCAGGCAGGAGGGGAAAAACTGTTTTTT.

The gene calls are TRBV19 and TRBJ1-2; TRBD1 aligns across 9 bases. Germline-derived CDR1 and CDR2 are LNHDA and SQIVND (reference sequence). The ends lost 0 bases at V and 6 bases at J; junction bases unmatched: 11. This CDR3 is 17 amino acids long. The CDR3 spells CASSIDRWGQGPNGYTF. DNA of the CDR3: TGTGCCAGTAGTATAGATCGATGGGGACAGGGCCCTAATGGCTACACCTTC.

This clone was observed a handful of times. This chain joins TRBV4-3 and TRBJ2-3; 7 bases agree with TRBD2. Germline CDR1 and CDR2: LGHNA and YSLEER. The CDR3 runs to 16 residues. V dropped 0 bases and J dropped 6; count of bases not matched to a gene: 9. The CDR3 spells CASSQDPGGSGDTQYF. CDR3 coding DNA: TGCGCCAGCAGCCAAGATCCCGGCGGGAGCGGTGATACGCAGTATTTT.

The genes are TRBV7-3 and TRBJ2-3, with 7 bases identical to TRBD2. With V trimmed by 5 bases and J by 3 bases, 5 bases remained unmatched. Germline lookup yields CDR1 SGHTA and CDR2 FQGTGA. The CDR3 runs to 14 residues. The CDR3: CASSASGTTDTQYF. The CDR3 DNA reads TGTGCCAGCAGCGCGAGCGGGACGACAGATACGCAGTATTTT.

The table lists this clone with a few counts. V is TRBV19 and J is TRBJ1-1; D call uncertain. V was shortened by 3 bases and J by 3 bases, with 5 bases between the two germline ends. CDR1 and CDR2 from the germline V gene are LNHDA and SQIVND (reference sequence). The CDR3 length is 12 residues. The CDR3 sequence: CASSISDTEAFF. CDR3 DNA: TGTGCCAGTAGTATTTCCGACACTGAAGCTTTCTTT.

The chain is built from TRBV19 and TRBJ2-5; a possible D gene is TRBD1 (7 bases). Germline-derived CDR1 and CDR2 are LNHDA and SQIVND (reference sequence). There are 16 residues in the CDR3. Trimming removed 4 bases at V and 5 bases at J, with 20 bases between. The CDR3 DNA reads as TGTGCCAGTAGTACCCTCTCGACAGCAGGGGGGGAGACCCAGTACTTC. Translation gives CASSTLSTAGGETQYF.

Only a few counts were recorded for this clone. The chain recombines TRBV27 with TRBJ1-5, with TRBD1 identical over 9 bases. Germline V gene data show CDR1 as MNHEY and CDR2 as SMNVEV (reference sequence). V shed 6 bases and J 0 bases; nucleotides not matched to a gene: 3. The CDR3 has 15 amino acids. CDR3 region: CASRRQGGSNQPQHF. The CDR3 DNA follows: TGTGCCAGCAGAAGACAGGGGGGTAGCAATCAGCCCCAGCATTTT.